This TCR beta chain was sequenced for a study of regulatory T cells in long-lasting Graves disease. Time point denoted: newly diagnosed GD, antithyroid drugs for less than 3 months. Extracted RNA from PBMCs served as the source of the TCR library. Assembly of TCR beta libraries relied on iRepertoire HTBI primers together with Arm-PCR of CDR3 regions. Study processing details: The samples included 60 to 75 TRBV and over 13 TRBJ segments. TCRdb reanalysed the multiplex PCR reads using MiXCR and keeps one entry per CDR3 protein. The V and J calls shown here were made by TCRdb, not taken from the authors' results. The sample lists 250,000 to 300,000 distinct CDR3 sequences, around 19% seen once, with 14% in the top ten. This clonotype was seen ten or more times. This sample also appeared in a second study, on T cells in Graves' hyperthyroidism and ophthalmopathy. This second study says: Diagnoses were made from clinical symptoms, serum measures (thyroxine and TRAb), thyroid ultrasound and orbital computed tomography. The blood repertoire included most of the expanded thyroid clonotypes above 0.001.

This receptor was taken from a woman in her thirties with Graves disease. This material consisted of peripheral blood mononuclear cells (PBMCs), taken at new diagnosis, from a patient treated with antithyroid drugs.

The CDR3 protein is CASSGGQGSGDGYTF. CDR3 sequence (DNA): TGTGCCAGCAGTGGGGGACAGGGAAGTGGTGATGGCTACACCTTC. The chain uses TRBV27 and TRBJ1-2, with 9 bases identical to TRBD1. Germline V CDR1 and CDR2: MNHEY, SMNVEV (reference sequence). The V and J ends lost 5 bases and 6 bases, in that order; junction bases with no gene match: 10. This CDR3 region has 15 residues.